A single sample gave rise to the 30 T cell receptor beta chains below, sequenced in a study of brain T cells in children with intractable seizures. This sample's time point: blood from clinic visit 5 months post-surgery; TSC patient then seizure free. The method was immunoSEQ multiplex PCR; TCRdb's version includes in-frame clones alone and lacks a portion of them. The data contain about 350,000 clones, over 90% of them singletons. This specimen was peripheral blood, taken about 5 months after surgery. The receptors stem from a boy under three years old with tuberous sclerosis and intractable seizures.

This chain connects TRBV9 to TRBJ2-7, with 8 bases fitting TRBD1. Unmatched junction bases numbered 11, after V lost 4 bases and J lost 5 bases. This CDR3 comprises 15 residues. Germline CDR1 reads SGDLS; CDR2 reads YYNGEE. DNA for the CDR3: TGTGCCAGCAGCCCCCGGACAGGGACGGATGACGAGCAGTACTTC. Protein: CASSPRTGTDDEQYF.

The genes are TRBV7-6 and TRBJ2-1, with 7 nucleotides matching TRBD2. This CDR3 is built from 15 residues. Germline loops: CDR1 SGHVS, CDR2 FNYEAQ. With V trimmed by 0 bases and J by 8 bases, 7 bases remained unmatched. CDR3 sequence (DNA): TGTGCCAGCAGCTTAGCGGGGGGGATACGGGATGAGCAGTTCTTC. Its protein is CASSLAGGIRDEQFF.

This chain uses TRBV7-9 with TRBJ2-5; 8 nucleotides line up with TRBD2. This CDR3 spans 17 amino acids. Germline V lookup: CDR1 SEHNR, CDR2 FQNEAQ (reference sequence). J was trimmed by 2 bases and V by 0 bases; bases with no gene match: 8. The CDR3 region has the DNA TGTGCCAGCAGCTTAGCGGGGCTGGGACTAGTTCAAGAGACCCAGTACTTC. This codes for CASSLAGLGLVQETQYF.

This clone was seen just once. The V call is TRBV6-5, the J call TRBJ1-1; no clear D gene. In germline, CDR1 is MNHEY, CDR2 SVGAGI. The CDR3 is made up of 14 amino acids. Deletions cut 2 bases from V and 1 base from J, with 8 bases between. Here the CDR3 reads CASSYGSSNTEAFF. The CDR3 DNA sequence: TGTGCCAGCAGTTACGGCAGCTCGAACACTGAAGCTTTCTTT.

This clone was seen a single time. This rearrangement joins TRBV30 to TRBJ1-2; D ambiguous. CDR1 and CDR2 from the germline V gene are GTSNPN and SVGIG (reference sequence). V lost 1 base and J lost 6, with 6 bases in between. The CDR3 covers 11 residues. CDR3 nucleotide sequence: TGTGCCTGGAGTGAGGGTCATGGCTACACCTTC. It codes for CAWSEGHGYTF.

This rearrangement joins TRBV4-2 to TRBJ2-3, with 10 positions matching TRBD2. CDR3 size: 16 residues. Germline assignment: CDR1 LGHNA and CDR2 YNFKEQ. The trim removed 0 bases at V and 5 bases at J, leaving 5 bases unmatched. CDR3 loop: CASSQDPSGRRDTQYF. The CDR3 DNA follows: TGTGCCAGCAGCCAAGACCCTAGCGGGAGAAGAGATACGCAGTATTTT.

The rearrangement joins TRBV5-1 to TRBJ2-3, with a tentative D call TRBD1 (6 bases). The germline V gene has CDR1 SGHRS and CDR2 YFSETQ. With 2 bases removed from V and 4 bases from J, the gap between germline ends came to 11 bases. The CDR3 consists of 14 residues. CDR3 bases: TGCGCCAGCAGCTTAGACAGGTCCCCAGATACGCAGTATTTT. Protein sequence: CASSLDRSPDTQYF.

The chain is built from TRBV19 and TRBJ2-1, with 9 bases aligning to TRBD2. This CDR3 region has 14 residues. V lost 5 bases to trimming and J lost 7 bases; unmatched junction nucleotides: 6. The germline gives CDR1 LNHDA, CDR2 SQIVND (reference sequence). CDR3 residues: CASSGRGGPNEQFF. The DNA of the CDR3 is TGTGCCAGTAGTGGGCGGGGGGGCCCGAATGAGCAGTTCTTC.

J is TRBJ2-7 and V is TRBV4-1; D ambiguous. Germline V gene lookup returns CDR1 MGHRA and CDR2 YSYEKL. The CDR3 has 14 amino acids. Trimming removed 1 base from V and 0 bases from J, with 7 bases in between. The CDR3 reads CASSQVVSSYEQYF. The CDR3 region has the DNA TGCGCCAGCAGCCAAGTGGTCAGCTCCTACGAGCAGTACTTC.

The V gene is TRBV19, the J gene TRBJ2-3; 7 positions match TRBD2. V lost 6 bases, J lost 0 bases, and 3 bases stayed unmatched. The CDR3 consists of 14 residues. CDR1 is LNHDA, CDR2 SQIVND, per germline (reference sequence). CDR3 in amino acids: CASRSGASTDTQYF. CDR3 nucleotides: TGTGCCAGTAGAAGCGGGGCGAGCACAGATACGCAGTATTTT.

This sequence joins TRBV7-2 and TRBJ2-1; 7 positions agree with TRBD2. This CDR3 is 14 amino acids long. Looked up from germline, CDR1 is SGHTA and CDR2 is FQGNSA. The V segment lost 0 bases and the J segment 8 bases; nucleotides outside the gene matches: 4. CDR3 sequence (DNA): TGTGCCAGCAGCTTAGCGGGGGGGTTTTATGAGCAGTTCTTC. Its translation is CASSLAGGFYEQFF.

V gene TRBV6-1 combines with J gene TRBJ2-3, with a tentative D call TRBD1 (6 bases). CDR3 size: 14 residues. CDR1 and CDR2 from the germline V gene are MNHNS and SASEGT. V was pared by 2 bases and J by 6 bases, with 12 bases between. The DNA of the CDR3 is TGTGCCAGCAGTGAACTAACAGGGTCGGATACGCAGTATTTT. It codes for CASSELTGSDTQYF.

The chain is built from TRBV7-9 and TRBJ1-1, with a weak D call TRBD1 (5 bases). There are 15 residues in the CDR3. The germline V and J ends were trimmed by 3 bases and 0 bases, with 11 bases remaining between them. Germline V CDR1 and CDR2: SEHNR, FQNEAQ (reference sequence). The CDR3 sequence: CASSFSGGMNTEAFF. The DNA of the CDR3 is TGTGCCAGCAGCTTCTCCGGGGGGATGAACACTGAAGCTTTCTTT.

The rearrangement links TRBV5-1 to TRBJ2-7; possibly TRBD2 for D (6 bases). The CDR3 totals 14 residues. Germline V CDR1 and CDR2: SGHRS, YFSETQ. V was trimmed by 2 bases and J by 3 bases, leaving 12 bases between them. CDR3 DNA: TGCGCCAGCAGCTTCGGGGGTCAAGACTACGAGCAGTACTTC. This gives the protein CASSFGGQDYEQYF.

V is TRBV29-1 and J is TRBJ1-2, with D perhaps matching TRBD1 (6 bases). The CDR3 is made up of 13 amino acids. V was shortened by 3 bases and J by 3 bases, with 11 bases between the two germline ends. CDR1 is SQVTM, CDR2 ANQGSEA, per germline. The CDR3 sequence is CSVEQGNDYGYTF. CDR3 in DNA: TGCAGCGTTGAGCAGGGGAATGACTATGGCTACACCTTC.

The chain employs TRBV23-1 and TRBJ2-7; 8 nucleotides match TRBD1. TRBV23-1 is an ORF, with its function uncertain. This CDR3 spans 15 amino acids. Germline trimming cut 2 bases from V and 2 bases from J; bases unmatched to any gene: 5. The CDR3 region has the DNA TGCGCCAGCAGTCAAAGGGACAGGCAAGCCTACGAGCAGTACTTC. Amino acids: CASSQRDRQAYEQYF.

The gene calls are TRBV30 and TRBJ2-7; a weak D match, TRBD2 (5 bases). This CDR3 spans 12 amino acids. Per the germline V gene, CDR1 is GTSNPN and CDR2 is SVGIG (reference sequence). The germline V and J ends were trimmed by 4 bases and 4 bases, with 11 bases remaining between them. CDR3 sequence reads: CAWMFGSYEQYF. The CDR3 nucleotides read TGTGCCTGGATGTTTGGGAGTTACGAGCAGTACTTC.

The V and J genes are TRBV24-1 and TRBJ2-1; D tentatively fits TRBD1 or TRBD2 (6 bases each). The CDR3 runs to 14 residues. Trimming removed 3 bases from V and 8 bases from J, with 13 bases in between. CDR1 and CDR2 (germline): KGHDR, SFDVKD. Written as DNA, the CDR3 is TGTGCCACCAGTGATAGGGGGGAAAGGGATGAGCAGTTCTTC. The encoded protein is CATSDRGERDEQFF.

The V gene is TRBV29-1, the J gene TRBJ1-2; D perhaps matches TRBD1 (6 bases). CDR3 size: 12 residues. Germline V lookup: CDR1 SQVTM, CDR2 ANQGSEA. The V gene lost 5 bases and the J gene lost 4 bases, with 11 bases spanning the gap. The CDR3 is CSVLGGLYGYTF. The CDR3 DNA follows: TGCAGCGTTTTGGGGGGCCTCTATGGCTACACCTTC.

This rearrangement joins TRBV7-2 to TRBJ2-7, with 7 bases identical to TRBD2. In germline, CDR1 is SGHTA, CDR2 FQGNSA. This CDR3 has 14 residues. V shed 4 bases and J 2 bases; nucleotides not matched to a gene: 5. CDR3 nucleotides: TGTGCCAGCAGCTCACCGGGACTACCCTACGAGCAGTACTTC. Its translation is CASSSPGLPYEQYF.

The V call is TRBV6-2 or TRBV6-3, the J call TRBJ1-1, with D unresolved. Germline CDR1 is MNHEY and CDR2 is SVGEGT. The germline V and J ends were trimmed by 0 bases and 6 bases, with 8 bases remaining between them. This CDR3 spans 13 amino acids. The CDR3 coding sequence is TGTGCCAGCAGTTACTCGCGGGCAGCTGAAGCTTTCTTT. This encodes CASSYSRAAEAFF.

The chain joins TRBV9 to TRBJ2-1, with D maybe TRBD2 (5 bases). V was cut by 0 bases and J by 5 bases, with 12 bases left in between. The length of the CDR3 is 15 residues. CDR1 and CDR2 from the germline V gene are SGDLS and YYNGEE. CDR3 protein: CASSVVGSGHNEQFF. In DNA, the CDR3 is TGTGCCAGCAGCGTAGTCGGCAGCGGACACAATGAGCAGTTCTTC. The variable domain in full, with the rest retrieved from reference TRBV9 and TRBJ2-1, is DSGVTQTPKHLITATGQRVTLRCSPRSGDLSVYWYQQSLDQGLQFLIQYYNGEERAKGNILERFSAQQFPDLHSELNLSSLELGDSALYFCASSVVGSGHNEQFFGPGTRLTVL.

This clone was seen a single time. This chain uses TRBV11-3 with TRBJ2-2, with D maybe TRBD1 (6 bases). Trimming removed 6 bases at V and 5 bases at J, with 10 bases between. The V gene's germline CDR1 is SGHNT and CDR2 YENEEA. This CDR3 has 13 amino acids. The CDR3 nucleotides read TGTGCCAGCAGGGAAACAGGGACCGGGGAGCTGTTTTTT. Translating gives CASRETGTGELFF.

This clone has more than one count but fewer than ten. The chain employs TRBV19 and TRBJ1-6, with TRBD1 as a possible D gene (6 bases). Trimming pared 8 bases from V and 0 bases from J, leaving 20 bases between. Germline values: CDR1 LNHDA, CDR2 SQIVND (reference sequence). The CDR3 is 18 amino acids. DNA for the CDR3: TGTGCCAGTCGGGGGCGTGAGGGATCAAGCTCCTATAATTCACCCCTCCACTTT. The encoded protein is CASRGREGSSSYNSPLHF.

The CDR3 here is CASSLRQGAETSEQYF. As DNA, the CDR3 is TGTGCCAGCAGCTTAAGGCAGGGGGCCGAGACTAGTGAGCAGTACTTC. V usage is TRBV7-3 and J usage is TRBJ2-7; the match to TRBD1 covers 8 bases. The CDR3 is 16 amino acids. V dropped 1 base and J dropped 7; count of bases not matched to a gene: 12. CDR1 SGHTA and CDR2 FQGTGA come from the germline V gene.

J is TRBJ1-6 and V is TRBV19; 7 bases are shared with TRBD1. The CDR3 has 16 residues. V shed 2 bases and J 0 bases; nucleotides not matched to a gene: 1. CDR1 and CDR2 from the germline V gene are LNHDA and SQIVND (reference sequence). CDR3 sequence reads: CASSIRDSSYNSPLHF. The CDR3 DNA reads as TGTGCCAGTAGTATAAGGGACAGCTCCTATAATTCACCCCTCCACTTT.

The rearrangement uses TRBV7-9 and TRBJ1-2, with D possibly TRBD1 on 6 matching bases. Trimming shortened V by 5 bases and J by 8 bases, and 15 bases separated the two germline ends. Germline CDR1 reads SEHNR; CDR2 reads FQNEAQ (reference sequence). CDR3 length: 13 residues. This CDR3 reads CASSRGGRLGYTF. Here the CDR3 DNA reads TGTGCCAGCAGCCGGGGGGGCCGGTTAGGCTACACCTTC. Based on the CDR3 plus reference TRBV7-9 and TRBJ1-2, the full variable domain is DTGVSQNPRHKITKRGQNVTFRCDPISEHNRLYWYRQTLGQGPEFLTYFQNEAQLEKSRLLSDRFSAERPKGSFSTLEIQRTEQGDSAMYLCASSRGGRLGYTFGSGTRLTVV.

This chain connects TRBV15 to TRBJ2-7; 11 bases align to TRBD1. This CDR3 is built from 15 residues. Trimming at V came to 1 base and at J to 4 bases, leaving 3 bases not matched to a gene. Germline assignment: CDR1 LNHNV and CDR2 YYDKDF (reference sequence). CDR3 DNA sequence: TGTGCCACCAGCAGAGGGGACAGGGGGGGGTACGAGCAGTACTTC. Translation: CATSRGDRGGYEQYF. The full variable domain, rest sourced from reference TRBV15 and TRBJ2-7, is DAMVIQNPRYQVTQFGKPVTLSCSQTLNHNVMYWYQQKSSQAPKLLFHYYDKDFNNEADTPDNFQSRRPNTSFCFLDIRSPGLGDTAMYLCATSRGDRGGYEQYFGPGTRLTVT.

The chain recombines TRBV11-3 with TRBJ2-3; perhaps TRBD2 as D (6 bases). Germline V CDR1 and CDR2: SGHNT, YENEEA. The CDR3 consists of 15 residues. Trimming cost V 4 bases and J 3 bases, with 14 bases left between them. For the CDR3, the DNA is TGTGCCAGCAGCTCATGGAGGGAGTGGACAGATACGCAGTATTTT. This translates into CASSSWREWTDTQYF.

The rearrangement links TRBV10-3 to TRBJ1-1; TRBD1 matches at 9 bases. V shed 10 bases, J shed 1 base, and the junction held 4 bases outside the gene matches. CDR1 is ENHRY and CDR2 is SYGVKD in the germline V gene. The CDR3 sequence is 13 residues long. CDR3 residues: CATADRGNTEAFF. CDR3 in DNA: TGTGCCACTGCGGACAGGGGGAACACTGAAGCTTTCTTT.